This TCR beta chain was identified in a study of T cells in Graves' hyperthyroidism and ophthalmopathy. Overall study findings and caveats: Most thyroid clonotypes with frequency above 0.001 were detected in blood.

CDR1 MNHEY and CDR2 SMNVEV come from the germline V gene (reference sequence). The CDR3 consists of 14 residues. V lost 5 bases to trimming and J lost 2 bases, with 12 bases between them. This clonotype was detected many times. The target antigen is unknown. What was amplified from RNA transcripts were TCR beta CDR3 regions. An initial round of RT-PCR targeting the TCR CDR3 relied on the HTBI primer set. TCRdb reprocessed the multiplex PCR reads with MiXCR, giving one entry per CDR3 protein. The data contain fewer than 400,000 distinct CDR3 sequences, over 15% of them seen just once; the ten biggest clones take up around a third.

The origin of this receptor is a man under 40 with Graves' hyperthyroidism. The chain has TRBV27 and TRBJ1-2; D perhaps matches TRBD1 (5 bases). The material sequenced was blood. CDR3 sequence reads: CASSPISGNYGYTF. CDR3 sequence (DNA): TGTGCCAGCAGTCCTATTTCAGGGAACTATGGCTACACCTTC.